This T cell receptor (beta chain) was found in a study of identical twins. Findings of the study overall: Among beta out-of-frame sequences, excess sharing between twins appeared weaker. Insertions were fewer in abundant cord blood beta clonotypes, whereas memory repertoires showed none of this pattern.

A universal primer site came from template switching; cDNA carried unique molecular identifiers. TCRdb re-derived calls from the 5' RACE reads in MiXCR, one entry per CDR3 protein. The sample consists of approximately 220,000 distinct CDR3 sequences, 9.4% of them appearing once. This clonotype came up many times. Its matching antigen is unknown. V lost 4 bases to trimming and J lost 1 base, with 12 bases between them. CDR3 length equals 15 residues. The germline CDR1 and CDR2 sequences are SGHKS and YYEKEE (reference sequence). The TCR comes from a woman aged 18-29 years in good health. Sequenced material: memory (CD45RO+) T cells sorted from blood. The gene calls are TRBV5-5 and TRBJ2-4; perhaps TRBD1 as D (5 bases). The chain's CDR3 is CASSIQVLAKNIQYF. DNA of the CDR3: TGTGCCAGCAGCATACAGGTGCTGGCCAAAAACATTCAGTACTTC.